The sequence of this T cell receptor beta chain was determined in a study of T-cell memory formation after mild COVID-19. General study findings and limits: Some responding clones appeared in pre-infection memory, suggesting cross-reactive memory joined.

A note on this clonotype: Antigen specificity is unknown.

MiXCR was run by TCRdb on the 5' RACE reads, yielding one entry per CDR3 protein. This table holds under 700,000 distinct CDR3 sequences, roughly 22% found once. The CDR3 length is 15 residues. The ends lost 0 bases at V and 6 bases at J; junction bases unmatched: 7. Germline CDR1 SGDLS, CDR2 YYNGEE. This rearrangement joins TRBV9 to TRBJ2-3, with TRBD2 matching 7 bases. Sequenced: PBMCs or a T cell subset sorted from them (not recorded which). The source is an adult woman who had mild COVID-19 (a few samples of this study predate the infection). Cell type and time point are not known. CDR3 nucleotide sequence: TGTGCCAGCAGCGTAGATGGCGGGAGAGGGGATACGCAGTATTTT. This encodes CASSVDGGRGDTQYF. The complete variable domain, with remaining parts taken from reference TRBV9 and TRBJ2-3, reads DSGVTQTPKHLITATGQRVTLRCSPRSGDLSVYWYQQSLDQGLQFLIQYYNGEERAKGNILERFSAQQFPDLHSELNLSSLELGDSALYFCASSVDGGRGDTQYFGPGTRLTVL.